These 16 T cell receptor beta chains share one sample of origin, sequenced in a study of cytomegalovirus exposure and HLA in healthy donors. PCR involved 60 Vbeta and 13 Jbeta primers. Repertoires were generated with immunoSEQ multiplex PCR, while TCRdb's copy carries only in-frame clones and drops some. The sample shows around 90,000 clones, approximately 81% of them seen only once. The sequencing input was PBMCs. Receptor source: a man aged 35-49 years in good health and CMV-seropositive.

CDR3 residues: CASSGQGLNTEAFF. The CDR3, as DNA: TGTGCCAGCTCAGGACAGGGCTTGAACACTGAAGCTTTCTTT. This rearrangement joins TRBV18 to TRBJ1-1; 8 bases align to TRBD1. The CDR3 sequence is 14 residues long. Germline V lookup: CDR1 KGHSH, CDR2 LQKENI. V was clipped by 5 bases and J by 0 bases; unmatched bases: 2.

V is TRBV10-3 and J is TRBJ2-1; TRBD2 matches 9 bases. The V and J ends lost 7 bases and 6 bases, in that order; junction bases with no gene match: 4. Per the germline V gene, CDR1 is ENHRY and CDR2 is SYGVKD. The CDR3 length is 13 residues. Written as DNA, the CDR3 is TGTGCCATCAACAGCGGGGGGAGCAATGAGCAGTTCTTC. Its translation is CAINSGGSNEQFF.

This clone was counted once. The V and J genes are TRBV25-1 and TRBJ2-3; D may be TRBD1 (6 bases). The germline gives CDR1 MGHDK, CDR2 SYGVNS. The V end lost 6 bases, the J end lost 11 bases, and 15 bases lay between the germline ends. The CDR3 has 12 amino acids. The CDR3 coding sequence is TGTGCCAGCAGCTCCGGGACAACGGGGCAGTATTTT. Its protein is CASSSGTTGQYF.

This chain's CDR3 is CAWKTAGSPYGYTF. DNA of the CDR3: TGTGCCTGGAAGACCGCGGGGAGCCCCTATGGCTACACCTTC. The rearrangement uses TRBV30 and TRBJ1-2; no clear D gene. CDR1 and CDR2 (germline): GTSNPN, SVGIG (reference sequence). Trimming removed 4 bases at V and 4 bases at J, with 16 bases between. CDR3 size: 14 residues.

This chain uses TRBV12-5 with TRBJ2-5; 11 bases align to TRBD1. The DNA end is more similar to TRBJ2-7, so the J call may be wrong. Germline V gives CDR1 LGHNT, CDR2 FRNRAP. This CDR3 is built from 16 residues. CDR3 in DNA: TGTGCTAGTGCCCGGGTGAGGACAGGGGGCATCGGCGAGCAGTACTTC. Translated, it gives CASARVRTGGIGEQYF.

This clone was found a few times. The chain uses TRBV7-9 and TRBJ2-5; 8 nucleotides align to TRBD2. J gave up 2 bases and V 5 bases, and 4 bases lay outside the gene matches. CDR3 size: 14 residues. Germline CDR1 and CDR2: SEHNR and FQNEAQ (reference sequence). The chain's CDR3 is CASSQSGGQETQYF. DNA for the CDR3: TGTGCCAGCAGCCAGTCGGGGGGGCAAGAGACCCAGTACTTC.

This clone showed up just once. The chain recombines TRBV11-2 with TRBJ2-5, with TRBD1 as a possible D gene (6 bases). The germline V and J ends were trimmed by 0 bases and 7 bases, with 12 bases remaining between them. The germline CDR1 and CDR2 sequences are SGHAT and FQNNGV. The CDR3 runs 14 residues. As DNA, the CDR3 is TGTGCCAGCAGCTTAGAGAGGGGGTTTGGGACCCAGTACTTC. It specifies CASSLERGFGTQYF.

This chain links TRBV28 with TRBJ1-1; 7 positions match TRBD1. CDR1 is MDHEN, CDR2 SYDVKM, per germline. The V segment lost 5 bases and the J segment 10 bases; nucleotides outside the gene matches: 4. This CDR3 has 11 residues. Here the CDR3 reads CASSLPGGAFF. The CDR3 nucleotides are TGTGCCAGCAGTCTACCAGGGGGAGCTTTCTTT.

The rearrangement joins TRBV2 to TRBJ2-7; 7 bases match TRBD1. Germline CDR1 reads SNHLY; CDR2 reads FYNNEI. The CDR3 runs to 11 residues. The junction had 1 base not matched to a gene; V was cut back by 9 bases and J by 2 bases. CDR3 bases: TGTGCCAGGGGACAGCCCTACGAGCAGTACTTC. Amino acids: CARGQPYEQYF. The full variable domain, its missing parts supplied by reference TRBV2 and TRBJ2-7, is EPEVTQTPSHQVTQMGQEVILRCVPISNHLYFYWYRQILGQKVEFLVSFYNNEISEKSEIFDDQFSVERPDGSNFTLKIRSTKLEDSAMYFCARGQPYEQYFGPGTRLTVT.

V is TRBV5-1 and J is TRBJ2-2; 15 positions agree with TRBD2. Unmatched junction bases numbered 9, after V lost 4 bases and J lost 5 bases. Germline V gene data show CDR1 as SGHRS and CDR2 as YFSETQ. This CDR3 is built from 18 residues. CDR3 in DNA: TGCGCCAGCAGCCCCGGACTAGCGGGGGGGCTGAGTACCGGGGAGCTGTTTTTT. Translated: CASSPGLAGGLSTGELFF.

This chain joins TRBV27 and TRBJ2-7; 7 nucleotides align to TRBD2. The germline V gene encodes CDR1 MNHEY and CDR2 SMNVEV (reference sequence). The CDR3 extends over 14 amino acids. V was clipped by 6 bases and J by 2 bases; unmatched bases: 7. This CDR3 is CASRSSGEPYEQYF. The DNA for the CDR3 is TGTGCCAGCAGGTCAAGCGGGGAACCCTACGAGCAGTACTTC.

V gene TRBV28 combines with J gene TRBJ1-2; maybe TRBD1 (6 bases). Looked up from germline, CDR1 is MDHEN and CDR2 is SYDVKM. The CDR3 spans 14 residues. Trimming stripped 5 bases from V and 8 bases from J, with 18 bases between. In DNA, the CDR3 is TGTGCCAGCAGTACTGGGGGGGGGCGCGGAGGCTACACCTTC. Its protein product is CASSTGGGRGGYTF.

The rearrangement joins TRBV5-5 to TRBJ1-1; 11 bases are a match to TRBD1. Trimming at V came to 4 bases and at J to 7 bases, leaving 9 bases not matched to a gene. CDR1 and CDR2 from the germline V gene are SGHKS and YYEKEE (reference sequence). The CDR3 is 15 residues long. The CDR3 region has the DNA TGTGCCAGCAGCGTACGCCGGACAGGGGGCTGTGAAGCTTTCTTT. Translation gives CASSVRRTGGCEAFF. Full variable domain (outside the CDR3, taken from reference TRBV5-5 and TRBJ1-1): DAGVTQSPTHLIKTRGQQVTLRCSPISGHKSVSWYQQVLGQGPQFIFQYYEKEERGRGNFPDRFSARQFPNYSSELNVNALLLGDSALYLCASSVRRTGGCEAFFGQGTRLTVV.

The chain combines TRBV7-2 with TRBJ2-4, with TRBD2 matching over 9 bases. Per germline, CDR1 SGHTA and CDR2 FQGNSA. The CDR3 sequence is 16 residues long. V shed 3 bases and J 0 bases; nucleotides not matched to a gene: 3. This CDR3 reads CASSFLAGVAKNIQYF. The CDR3 bases are TGTGCCAGCAGCTTCTTAGCGGGAGTAGCCAAAAACATTCAGTACTTC.

The rearrangement uses TRBV19 and TRBJ2-7; 7 bases fit TRBD2. CDR3 size: 15 residues. CDR1 is LNHDA and CDR2 is SQIVND in the germline V gene (reference sequence). V lost 8 bases to trimming and J lost 4 bases; unmatched junction nucleotides: 14. CDR3 loop: CASSRAVAGTYEQYF. The CDR3 DNA sequence: TGTGCCAGTTCCCGGGCGGTAGCGGGCACTTACGAGCAGTACTTC.

This chain connects TRBV5-4 to TRBJ2-5; 7 bases agree with TRBD1. CDR1 SGHNT and CDR2 YYREEE come from the germline V gene (reference sequence). The junction had 8 bases not matched to a gene; V was cut back by 4 bases and J by 5 bases. This CDR3 contains 14 residues. CDR3 loop: CASSTGQFQETQYF. Written as DNA, the CDR3 is TGTGCCAGCAGCACGGGACAGTTCCAGGAGACCCAGTACTTC.